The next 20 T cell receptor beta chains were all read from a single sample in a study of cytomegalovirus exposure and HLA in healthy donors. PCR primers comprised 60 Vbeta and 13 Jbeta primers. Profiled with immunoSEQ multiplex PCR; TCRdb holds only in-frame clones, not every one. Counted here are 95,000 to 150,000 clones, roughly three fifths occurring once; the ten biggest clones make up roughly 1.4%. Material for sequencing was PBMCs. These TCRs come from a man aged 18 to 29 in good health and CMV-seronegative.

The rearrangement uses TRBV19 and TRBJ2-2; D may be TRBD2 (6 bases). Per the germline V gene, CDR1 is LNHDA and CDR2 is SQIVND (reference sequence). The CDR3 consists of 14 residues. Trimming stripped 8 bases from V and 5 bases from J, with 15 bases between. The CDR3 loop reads CASATGVETGELFF. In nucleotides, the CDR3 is TGTGCCAGTGCAACGGGAGTTGAGACCGGGGAGCTGTTTTTT.

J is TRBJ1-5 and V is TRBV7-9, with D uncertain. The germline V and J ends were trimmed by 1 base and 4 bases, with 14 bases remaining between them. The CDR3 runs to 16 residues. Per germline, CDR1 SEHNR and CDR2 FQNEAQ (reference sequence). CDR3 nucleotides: TGTGCCAGCAGCTTAGGTAAGGGAGGAGGTAATCAGCCCCAGCATTTT. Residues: CASSLGKGGGNQPQHF. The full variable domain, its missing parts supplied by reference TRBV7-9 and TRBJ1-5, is DTGVSQNPRHKITKRGQNVTFRCDPISEHNRLYWYRQTLGQGPEFLTYFQNEAQLEKSRLLSDRFSAERPKGSFSTLEIQRTEQGDSAMYLCASSLGKGGGNQPQHFGDGTRLSIL.

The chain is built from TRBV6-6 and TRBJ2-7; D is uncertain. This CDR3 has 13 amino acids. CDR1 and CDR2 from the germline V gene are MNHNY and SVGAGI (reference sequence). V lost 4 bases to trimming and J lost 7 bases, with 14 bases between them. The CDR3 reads CASSFVQASEQYF. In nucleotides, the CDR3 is TGTGCCAGCAGTTTCGTTCAGGCGTCTGAGCAGTACTTC.

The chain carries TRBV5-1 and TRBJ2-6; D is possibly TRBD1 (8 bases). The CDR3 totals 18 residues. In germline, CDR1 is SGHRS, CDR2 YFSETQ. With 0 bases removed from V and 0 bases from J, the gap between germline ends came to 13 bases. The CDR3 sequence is CASSLGYRGGSGANVLTF. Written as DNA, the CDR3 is TGCGCCAGCAGCTTGGGGTACAGGGGGGGCTCTGGGGCCAACGTCCTGACTTTC.

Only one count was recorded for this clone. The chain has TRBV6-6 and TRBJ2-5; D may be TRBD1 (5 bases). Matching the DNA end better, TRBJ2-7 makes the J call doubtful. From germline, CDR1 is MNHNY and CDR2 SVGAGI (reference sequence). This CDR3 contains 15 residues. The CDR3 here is CASSYSIQESYEQYF. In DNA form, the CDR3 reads TGTGCCAGCAGTTACTCGATACAGGAATCCTACGAGCAGTACTTC.

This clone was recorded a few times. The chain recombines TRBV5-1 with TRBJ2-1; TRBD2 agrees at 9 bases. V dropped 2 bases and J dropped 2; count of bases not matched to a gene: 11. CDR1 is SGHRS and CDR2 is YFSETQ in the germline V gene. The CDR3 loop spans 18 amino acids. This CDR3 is CASSLGAGGPGAYNEQFF. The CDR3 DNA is TGCGCCAGCAGCTTAGGTGCGGGAGGGCCGGGGGCCTACAATGAGCAGTTCTTC. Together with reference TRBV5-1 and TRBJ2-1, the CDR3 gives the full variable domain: KAGVTQTPRYLIKTRGQQVTLSCSPISGHRSVSWYQQTPGQGLQFLFEYFSETQRNKGNFPGRFSGRQFSNSRSEMNVSTLELGDSALYLCASSLGAGGPGAYNEQFFGPGTRLTVL.

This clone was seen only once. As DNA, the CDR3 is TGCGCCAGCAGCCAAGATGGGGGAGGGCCTCCCCCTAACTATGGCTACACCTTC. Residues: CASSQDGGGPPPNYGYTF. The rearrangement links TRBV4-3 to TRBJ1-2; possibly TRBD1 for D (5 bases). V gave up 0 bases and J gave up 0 bases, with 17 bases separating them. The V gene's germline CDR1 is LGHNA and CDR2 YSLEER. CDR3 length: 18 amino acids.

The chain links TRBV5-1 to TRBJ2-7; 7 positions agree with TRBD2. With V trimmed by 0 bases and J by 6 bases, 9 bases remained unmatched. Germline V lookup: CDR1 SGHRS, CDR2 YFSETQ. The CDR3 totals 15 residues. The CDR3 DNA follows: TGCGCCAGCAGCTTGGAAGGCGGGAGTAGTTTCGAGCAGTACTTC. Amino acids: CASSLEGGSSFEQYF.

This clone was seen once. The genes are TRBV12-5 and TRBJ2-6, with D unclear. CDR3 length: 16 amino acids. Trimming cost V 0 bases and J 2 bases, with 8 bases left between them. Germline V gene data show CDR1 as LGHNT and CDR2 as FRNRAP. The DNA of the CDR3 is TGTGCTAGTGGTTTGGTACTTGGTGCTGGGGCCAACGTCCTGACTTTC. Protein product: CASGLVLGAGANVLTF.

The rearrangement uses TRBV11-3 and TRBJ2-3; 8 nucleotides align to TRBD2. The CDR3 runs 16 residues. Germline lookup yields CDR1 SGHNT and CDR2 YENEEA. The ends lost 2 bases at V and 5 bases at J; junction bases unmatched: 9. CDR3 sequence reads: CASSLSDGGALDTQYF. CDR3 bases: TGTGCCAGCAGCTTAAGCGACGGGGGGGCTTTAGATACGCAGTATTTT. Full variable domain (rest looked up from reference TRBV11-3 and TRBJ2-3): EAGVVQSPRYKIIEKKQPVAFWCNPISGHNTLYWYLQNLGQGPELLIRYENEEAVDDSQLPKDRFSAERLKGVDSTLKIQPAELGDSAVYLCASSLSDGGALDTQYFGPGTRLTVL.

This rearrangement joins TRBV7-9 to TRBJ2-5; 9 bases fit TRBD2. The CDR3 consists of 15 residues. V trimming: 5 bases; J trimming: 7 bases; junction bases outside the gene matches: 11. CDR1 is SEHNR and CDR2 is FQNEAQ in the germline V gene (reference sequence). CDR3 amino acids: CASSPDSGSGRTQYF. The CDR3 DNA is TGTGCCAGCAGCCCCGATAGCGGGAGCGGCAGGACCCAGTACTTC.

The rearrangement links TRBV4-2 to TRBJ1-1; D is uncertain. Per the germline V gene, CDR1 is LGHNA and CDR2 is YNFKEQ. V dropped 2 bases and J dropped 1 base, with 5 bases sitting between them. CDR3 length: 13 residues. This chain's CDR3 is CASSQRGNTEAFF. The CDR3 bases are TGTGCCAGCAGCCAACGGGGGAACACTGAAGCTTTCTTT.

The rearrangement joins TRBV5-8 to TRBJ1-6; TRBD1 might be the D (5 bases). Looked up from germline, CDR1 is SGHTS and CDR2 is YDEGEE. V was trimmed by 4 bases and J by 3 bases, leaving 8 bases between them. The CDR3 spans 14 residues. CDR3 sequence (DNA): TGTGCCAGCAGCATACAGGTCTATAATTCACCCCTCCACTTT. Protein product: CASSIQVYNSPLHF.

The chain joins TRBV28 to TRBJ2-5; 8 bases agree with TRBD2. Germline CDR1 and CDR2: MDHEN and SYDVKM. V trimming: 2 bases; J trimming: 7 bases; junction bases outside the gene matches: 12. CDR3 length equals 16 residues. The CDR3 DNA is TGTGCCAGCAGTTTAAGAAGCGGGGGACGTGTTGGGACCCAGTACTTC. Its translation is CASSLRSGGRVGTQYF.

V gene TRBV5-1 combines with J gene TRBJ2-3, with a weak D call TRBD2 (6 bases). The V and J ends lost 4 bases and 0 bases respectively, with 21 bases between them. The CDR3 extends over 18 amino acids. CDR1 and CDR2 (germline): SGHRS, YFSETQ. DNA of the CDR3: TGCGCCAGCAGCCCTAGAATCACCGGGACTGGCAGCACAGATACGCAGTATTTT. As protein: CASSPRITGTGSTDTQYF.

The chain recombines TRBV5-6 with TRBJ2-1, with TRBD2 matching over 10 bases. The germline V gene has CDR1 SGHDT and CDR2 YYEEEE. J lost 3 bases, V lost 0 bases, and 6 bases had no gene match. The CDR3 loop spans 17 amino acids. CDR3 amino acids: CASSLASGRAVYNEQFF. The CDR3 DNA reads TGTGCCAGCAGCTTGGCCAGCGGGAGGGCCGTCTACAATGAGCAGTTCTTC.

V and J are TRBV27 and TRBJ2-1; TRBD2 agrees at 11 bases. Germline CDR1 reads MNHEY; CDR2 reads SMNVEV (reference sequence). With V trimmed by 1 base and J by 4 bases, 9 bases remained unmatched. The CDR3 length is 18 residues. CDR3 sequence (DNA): TGTGCCAGCAGTTTATTGGGGTTGACTAGCGGGACATACAATGAGCAGTTCTTC. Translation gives CASSLLGLTSGTYNEQFF.

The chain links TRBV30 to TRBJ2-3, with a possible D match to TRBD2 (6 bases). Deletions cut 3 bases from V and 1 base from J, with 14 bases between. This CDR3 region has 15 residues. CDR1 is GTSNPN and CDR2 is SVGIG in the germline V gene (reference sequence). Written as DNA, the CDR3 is TGTGCCTGGAGCCCCCGTAGACTAGGCACAGATACGCAGTATTTT. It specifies CAWSPRRLGTDTQYF.

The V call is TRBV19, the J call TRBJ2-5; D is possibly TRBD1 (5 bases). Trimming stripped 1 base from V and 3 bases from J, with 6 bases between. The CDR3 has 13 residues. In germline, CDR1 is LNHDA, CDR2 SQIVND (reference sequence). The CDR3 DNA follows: TGTGCCAGTAGTATAGGCAGGGAAGAGACCCAGTACTTC. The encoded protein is CASSIGREETQYF.

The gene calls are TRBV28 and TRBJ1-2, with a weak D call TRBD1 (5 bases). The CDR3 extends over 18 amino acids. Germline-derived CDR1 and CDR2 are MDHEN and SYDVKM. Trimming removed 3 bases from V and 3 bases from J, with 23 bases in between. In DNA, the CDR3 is TGTGCCAGCAGTTTCCCCTCCGGGGGGGTCTTCGGGGACTATGGCTACACCTTC. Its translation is CASSFPSGGVFGDYGYTF.